Listed below are T cell receptor beta chains from one sample, sequenced in a study of T cells in Graves' hyperthyroidism and ophthalmopathy. Each CDR3 protein is one row after TCRdb ran MiXCR on the multiplex PCR reads. The sample lists around 540,000 distinct CDR3 sequences, about 43% occurring once. The specimen sequenced was peripheral blood or thyroid tissue (not recorded which). Source of these receptors: a woman aged 18-29 years with Graves' hyperthyroidism. CDR3s include the opening cysteine and the closing phenylalanine or tryptophan. The D gene is left open where the match is weak. Rows may omit the clone size; those that give it use once, few, many or a size class.

d_gene: .
v_gene: TRBV10-1
j_gene: TRBJ2-7
abundance: few
CDR3aa: CASSEPGQTYEQYF
CDR3nt: TGCGCCAGCAGTGAACCAGGGCAGACCTACGAGCAGTACTTC

d_gene: TRBD1
v_gene: TRBV20-1
j_gene: TRBJ2-7
abundance: .
CDR3aa: CSAQMTGDGTYEQYF
CDR3nt: TGCAGTGCCCAGATGACAGGGGACGGGACCTACGAGCAGTACTTC

d_gene: .
v_gene: TRBV4-1
j_gene: TRBJ1-6
abundance: .
CDR3aa: CASSQGESAYNSPLHF
CDR3nt: TGCGCCAGCAGCCAAGGGGAGTCCGCGTATAATTCACCCCTCCACTTT

d_gene: .
v_gene: TRBV19
j_gene: TRBJ1-5
abundance: few
CDR3aa: CASRQPPGTPNQPQHF
CDR3nt: TGTGCCAGTAGGCAACCACCCGGGACACCCAATCAGCCCCAGCATTTT

d_gene: .
v_gene: TRBV6-5
j_gene: TRBJ2-7
abundance: few
CDR3aa: CASSYIIGTASIDEQYF
CDR3nt: TGTGCCAGCAGTTACATAATCGGGACGGCTTCAATTGACGAGCAGTACTTC

d_gene: TRBD2
v_gene: TRBV7-2
j_gene: TRBJ2-1
abundance: few
CDR3aa: CASSFGSGRQFF
CDR3nt: TGTGCCAGCAGCTTCGGTAGCGGGAGGCAGTTCTTC

d_gene: .
v_gene: TRBV20-1
j_gene: TRBJ1-1
abundance: .
CDR3aa: CSAHKLNTEAFF
CDR3nt: TGCAGTGCCCATAAGCTGAACACTGAAGCTTTCTTT

d_gene: .
v_gene: TRBV12-3/TRBV12-4
j_gene: TRBJ1-1
abundance: few
CDR3aa: CASSFISRGEAFF
CDR3nt: TGTGCCAGCAGTTTTATCTCTCGTGGAGAAGCTTTCTTT

d_gene: .
v_gene: TRBV7-2
j_gene: TRBJ1-1
abundance: many
CDR3aa: CASSLSLPTEAFF
CDR3nt: TGTGCCAGCAGCTTGAGTCTGCCGACTGAAGCTTTCTTT

d_gene: .
v_gene: TRBV29-1
j_gene: TRBJ1-4
abundance: many
CDR3aa: CSASGGGDEKLFF
CDR3nt: TGCAGCGCCTCGGGAGGGGGAGATGAAAAACTGTTTTTT

d_gene: .
v_gene: TRBV24-1
j_gene: TRBJ2-7
abundance: many
CDR3aa: CATSGGAQDEQYF
CDR3nt: TGTGCCACCAGTGGGGGGGCGCAGGACGAGCAGTACTTC

d_gene: TRBD1
v_gene: TRBV7-9
j_gene: TRBJ2-1
abundance: .
CDR3aa: CASIGTAYNEQFF
CDR3nt: TGTGCCAGCATCGGGACAGCTTACAATGAGCAGTTCTTC

d_gene: TRBD1
v_gene: TRBV7-2
j_gene: TRBJ1-5
abundance: few
CDR3aa: CASSQRTGSQPQHF
CDR3nt: TGTGCCAGCAGCCAGAGGACAGGGTCTCAGCCCCAGCATTTT

d_gene: TRBD1
v_gene: TRBV4-3
j_gene: TRBJ1-2
abundance: once
CDR3aa: CASSQAPGTAYGYTF
CDR3nt: TGCGCCAGCAGCCAAGCACCCGGGACAGCCTATGGCTACACCTTC

d_gene: .
v_gene: TRBV20-1
j_gene: TRBJ1-2
abundance: once
CDR3aa: CSADPTLPPSNYGYTF
CDR3nt: TGCAGTGCTGACCCTACACTGCCGCCCTCTAACTATGGCTACACCTTC

d_gene: .
v_gene: TRBV4-1
j_gene: TRBJ2-7
abundance: .
CDR3aa: CASSLTDVYEQYF
CDR3nt: TGCGCCAGCAGCCTGACAGATGTCTACGAGCAGTACTTC

d_gene: .
v_gene: TRBV11-2
j_gene: TRBJ2-7
abundance: few
CDR3aa: CASSQYWQGVGYEQYF
CDR3nt: TGTGCCAGCAGCCAATACTGGCAGGGAGTTGGATACGAGCAGTACTTC

d_gene: TRBD1
v_gene: TRBV29-1
j_gene: TRBJ2-6
abundance: few
CDR3aa: CSVPRTGRRANVLTF
CDR3nt: TGCAGCGTTCCTAGGACAGGCCGACGGGCGAACGTCCTGACTTTC

d_gene: .
v_gene: TRBV20-1
j_gene: TRBJ1-1
abundance: many
CDR3aa: CSAPGTLNTEAFF
CDR3nt: TGCAGTGCGCCCGGGACACTGAACACTGAAGCTTTCTTT

d_gene: TRBD1
v_gene: TRBV25-1
j_gene: TRBJ1-5
abundance: .
CDR3aa: CASKDRDYQPQHF
CDR3nt: TGTGCCAGCAAAGACAGGGATTATCAGCCCCAGCATTTT

d_gene: .
v_gene: TRBV9
j_gene: TRBJ1-6
abundance: few
CDR3aa: CASSQDRGVGSPLHF
CDR3nt: TGTGCCAGCAGCCAAGATCGCGGGGTTGGATCACCCCTCCACTTT

d_gene: .
v_gene: TRBV10-3
j_gene: TRBJ1-6
abundance: many
CDR3aa: CAISDRFPNSPLHF
CDR3nt: TGTGCCATCAGCGACAGGTTCCCCAATTCACCCCTCCACTTT

d_gene: TRBD1
v_gene: TRBV12-5
j_gene: TRBJ2-5
abundance: .
CDR3aa: CASGSGGQETQYF
CDR3nt: TGTGCTAGTGGTTCAGGGGGACAAGAGACCCAGTACTTC

d_gene: .
v_gene: TRBV2
j_gene: TRBJ2-7
abundance: many
CDR3aa: CASSERASREQYF
CDR3nt: TGTGCCAGCAGTGAAAGGGCTAGCCGCGAGCAGTACTTC

d_gene: .
v_gene: TRBV10-3
j_gene: TRBJ1-5
abundance: few
CDR3aa: CASSLSGYGNQPQHF
CDR3nt: TGTGCCAGCAGTTTATCCGGGTATGGCAATCAGCCCCAGCATTTT

d_gene: .
v_gene: TRBV6-2/TRBV6-3
j_gene: TRBJ1-2
abundance: .
CDR3aa: CASKYSHSDGYTF
CDR3nt: TGTGCCAGCAAGTACAGCCACAGCGATGGCTACACCTTC

d_gene: .
v_gene: TRBV20-1
j_gene: TRBJ2-5
abundance: .
CDR3aa: CSARAGIWDGETQYF
CDR3nt: TGCAGTGCTAGAGCTGGCATCTGGGACGGAGAGACCCAGTACTTC